One sample yielded the 30 T cell receptor beta chains listed below, sequenced in a study of blood T cells in healthy people across ages. The second PCR ran about 6 to 12 cycles with a sample-barcoded 5' primer and J-beta primers. MiXCR was run by TCRdb on the 5' RACE reads, yielding one entry per CDR3 protein. Among about 640,000 distinct CDR3 sequences listed, approximately 30% were seen once. Material for sequencing was blood. These receptors all stem from a woman older than 75 in good health.

This clonotype was seen repeatedly, ten times or more. The chain joins TRBV29-1 to TRBJ1-1; unclear D gene. Germline CDR1 and CDR2: SQVTM and ANQGSEA. Trimming took off 1 base at V and 2 bases at J, with 5 bases between the two ends. The CDR3 is made up of 12 amino acids. The CDR3 bases are TGCAGCGTTGAAGGTGGTAACACTGAAGCTTTCTTT. This gives the protein CSVEGGNTEAFF. Full variable domain (outside the CDR3, taken from reference TRBV29-1 and TRBJ1-1): SAVISQKPSRDICQRGTSLTIQCQVDSQVTMMFWYRQQPGQSLTLIATANQGSEATYESGFVIDKFPISRPNLTFSTLTVSNMSPEDSSIYLCSVEGGNTEAFFGQGTRLTVV.

The rearrangement joins TRBV9 to TRBJ1-4; the D gene is possibly TRBD1 (6 bases). This CDR3 contains 16 residues. The V end was cut by 0 bases, the J end by 6 bases, with 15 bases between. CDR1 is SGDLS and CDR2 is YYNGEE in the germline V gene. The DNA for the CDR3 is TGTGCCAGCAGCGTAGGCCCGGACAGCCCCTATGAAAAACTGTTTTTT. It specifies CASSVGPDSPYEKLFF.

This clonotype was counted between two and nine times. The chain is built from TRBV9 and TRBJ1-5; possibly TRBD1 for D (5 bases). There are 14 residues in the CDR3. Trimming stripped 0 bases from V and 7 bases from J, with 11 bases between. Germline CDR1 reads SGDLS; CDR2 reads YYNGEE. CDR3 loop: CASSVGGEGQPQHF. The CDR3 nucleotides read TGTGCCAGCAGCGTAGGGGGGGAAGGACAGCCCCAGCATTTT. Looking up the rest from reference TRBV9 and TRBJ1-5 gives the full variable domain: DSGVTQTPKHLITATGQRVTLRCSPRSGDLSVYWYQQSLDQGLQFLIQYYNGEERAKGNILERFSAQQFPDLHSELNLSSLELGDSALYFCASSVGGEGQPQHFGDGTRLSIL.

This clonotype was counted a few times. The chain links TRBV5-1 to TRBJ2-2, with D unresolved. The V gene lost 0 bases and the J gene lost 5 bases, with 8 bases spanning the gap. From germline, CDR1 is SGHRS and CDR2 YFSETQ. The CDR3 contains 14 residues. CDR3: CASSLAAGTGELFF. The CDR3 DNA follows: TGCGCCAGCAGCTTGGCCGCAGGAACCGGGGAGCTGTTTTTT.

Turning to this clonotype: A much larger clone differs by one base, so this may be a read error. The chain combines TRBV3-1 with TRBJ1-2, with TRBD1 matching 10 bases. This CDR3 comprises 15 residues. With V trimmed by 6 bases and J by 6 bases, 10 bases remained unmatched. Germline V gene sequence: CDR1 LGHDT, CDR2 YNNKEL (reference sequence). CDR3 in DNA: TGTGCCAGCAGACGGACAGGGGGGGGTTTGGATGGCTACACCTTC. Amino acid sequence: CASRRTGGGLDGYTF.

This clonotype has ten or more counts. The chain has TRBV29-1 and TRBJ2-7; 9 bases line up with TRBD1. CDR3 length equals 13 residues. Germline V CDR1 and CDR2: SQVTM, ANQGSEA. Trimming took 2 bases from V and 5 from J; bases not matched to a gene: 4. The CDR3 spells CSVETRQGDEQYF. CDR3 nucleotides: TGCAGCGTTGAAACGCGACAGGGGGACGAGCAGTACTTC.

There are many counts of this clonotype. V is TRBV7-2 and J is TRBJ2-7; no clear D. The germline CDR1 and CDR2 sequences are SGHTA and FQGNSA. The CDR3 is 11 amino acids. V lost 5 bases and J 2 bases, leaving 4 bases between the germline ends. The CDR3 sequence: CASSNTYEQYF. The CDR3 nucleotides are TGTGCCAGCAGCAATACCTACGAGCAGTACTTC.

This clonotype has at least ten counts. The V gene is TRBV6-2 or TRBV6-3, the J gene TRBJ2-1; 8 bases are shared with TRBD2. Trimming cost V 6 bases and J 3 bases; bases outside gene matches: 7. The CDR3 is made up of 15 amino acids. Germline CDR1 MNHEY, CDR2 SVGEGT. The chain's CDR3 is CASSPGTSYYNEQFF. The CDR3 DNA reads TGTGCCAGCAGCCCCGGGACTAGTTACTACAATGAGCAGTTCTTC.

This clonotype was observed many times. This chain connects TRBV20-1 to TRBJ2-3; D is uncertain. The CDR3 extends over 13 amino acids. V dropped 8 bases and J dropped 2 bases, with 14 bases sitting between them. Germline values: CDR1 DFQATT, CDR2 SNEGSKA (reference sequence). The CDR3 nucleotides read TGCAGTCCCCGCGACCCTGCCACAGATACGCAGTATTTT. This translates into CSPRDPATDTQYF.

The CDR3 region has the DNA TGCAGTGCTTTTCCTGACAGCCTCAATGAGCAGTACTTC. Protein: CSAFPDSLNEQYF. V is TRBV20-1 and J is TRBJ2-7; weak D call: TRBD1 (5 bases). CDR3 length: 13 amino acids. The V end lost 5 bases, the J end lost 7 bases, and 18 bases lay between the germline ends. Germline values: CDR1 DFQATT, CDR2 SNEGSKA (reference sequence).

This clonotype has at least ten counts. The chain joins TRBV5-1 to TRBJ2-7; D might be TRBD1 or TRBD2, each matching 6 bases. V gave up 4 bases and J gave up 6 bases, with 17 bases separating them. Germline V gene data show CDR1 as SGHRS and CDR2 as YFSETQ. The CDR3 contains 14 residues. The CDR3 DNA sequence: TGCGCCAGCAGCCCGAAAGGGGGGCCTAGCGAGCAGTACTTC. Translated, it gives CASSPKGGPSEQYF.

This clonotype has a count of ten or more. This sequence joins TRBV3-1 and TRBJ1-2, with D hard to call. The CDR3 is made up of 12 amino acids. Deletions cut 0 bases from V and 8 bases from J, with 7 bases between. CDR1 LGHDT and CDR2 YNNKEL come from the germline V gene (reference sequence). Written as DNA, the CDR3 is TGTGCCAGCAGCCAAGAGTTCAGCGGCTACACCTTC. It codes for CASSQEFSGYTF.

DNA for the CDR3: TGTGCCAGCAGCTTAGACCCTACAGGGATCTATGGCTACACCTTC. The encoded protein is CASSLDPTGIYGYTF. The chain joins TRBV7-8 to TRBJ1-2, with D possibly being TRBD1 (6 bases). Trimming stripped 1 base from V and 4 bases from J, with 13 bases between. CDR1 SGHVS and CDR2 FQNEAQ come from the germline V gene. The CDR3 runs 15 residues.

The rearrangement joins TRBV7-9 to TRBJ1-1, with unresolved D. V was pared by 3 bases and J by 4 bases, with 12 bases between. The CDR3 is 14 amino acids. Germline values: CDR1 SEHNR, CDR2 FQNEAQ (reference sequence). For the CDR3, the DNA is TGTGCCAGCAGCTTTGATGGGGTTTCCACTGAAGCTTTCTTT. Amino acids: CASSFDGVSTEAFF.

As concerns this clonotype: Being one base from a much bigger clone, this may be a read error. The chain combines TRBV14 with TRBJ2-1, with unresolved D. Gene TRBJ2-7 matches the end of the DNA better, so the J call may be wrong. CDR1 is SGHDN, CDR2 FVKESK, per germline. The CDR3 runs to 16 residues. This CDR3 reads CASSQGADTSYNEQYF. DNA for the CDR3: TGTGCCAGCAGCCAAGGTGCGGATACCTCCTACAATGAGCAGTACTTC.

For this clonotype: This could be a read error, since a much larger clone is one nucleotide away. Since the CDR3 does not end with the conserved phenylalanine or tryptophan, this likely comes from a read error. The chain carries TRBV12-3 or TRBV12-4 and TRBJ2-3; D might be TRBD1 (5 bases). The V and J ends lost 1 base and 4 bases respectively, with 12 bases between them. This CDR3 comprises 15 residues. CDR3 nucleotide sequence: TGTGCCAGCAGTTTAGACGGCGGACACGCAGATACGCAGTATTCT. Encoded protein: CASSLDGGHADTQYS.

Only a few counts were recorded for this clonotype. The chain combines TRBV28 with TRBJ1-6; possible D gene TRBD1, 5 bases. The germline gives CDR1 MDHEN, CDR2 SYDVKM. The CDR3 sequence is 14 residues long. The germline V and J ends were trimmed by 2 bases and 7 bases, with 9 bases remaining between them. CDR3 residues: CASSLEGWNSPLHF. The CDR3 DNA is TGTGCCAGCAGTTTAGAGGGGTGGAATTCACCCCTCCACTTT. Filled out from reference TRBV28 and TRBJ1-6, the complete variable domain reads DVKVTQSSRYLVKRTGEKVFLECVQDMDHENMFWYRQDPGLGLRLIYFSYDVKMKEKGDIPEGYSVSREKKERFSLILESASTNQTSMYLCASSLEGWNSPLHFGNGTRLTVT.

The gene calls are TRBV29-1 and TRBJ2-2, with D perhaps TRBD1 or TRBD2 (5 bases each). Trimming shortened V by 4 bases and J by 5 bases, and 8 bases separated the two germline ends. The germline gives CDR1 SQVTM, CDR2 ANQGSEA. The CDR3 runs 12 residues. Here the CDR3 DNA reads TGCAGCGTTGGATGGGGGACCGGGGAGCTGTTTTTT. Amino acid sequence: CSVGWGTGELFF.

The chain combines TRBV7-9 with TRBJ2-1, with D perhaps TRBD2 (5 bases). V dropped 3 bases and J dropped 7 bases, with 7 bases sitting between them. Germline lookup yields CDR1 SEHNR and CDR2 FQNEAQ (reference sequence). This CDR3 is 12 amino acids long. The chain's CDR3 is CASSFGRNEQFF. For the CDR3, the DNA is TGTGCCAGCAGCTTTGGGAGAAATGAGCAGTTCTTC.

This clonotype was seen a few times. The gene calls are TRBV19 and TRBJ2-5; D is uncertain. Trimming stripped 3 bases from V and 2 bases from J, with 10 bases between. The CDR3 is 14 residues long. CDR1 is LNHDA, CDR2 SQIVND, per germline (reference sequence). The CDR3 bases are TGTGCCAGTAGTATGCACAGCCTTCAAGAGACCCAGTACTTC. Its protein product is CASSMHSLQETQYF.

This clonotype has ten or more counts. The genes are TRBV7-8 and TRBJ2-1, with D perhaps TRBD1 or TRBD2 (5 bases each). CDR1 and CDR2 from the germline V gene are SGHVS and FQNEAQ. The germline V and J ends were trimmed by 3 bases and 8 bases, with 17 bases remaining between them. This CDR3 contains 15 residues. CDR3 coding DNA: TGTGCCAGCAGCTTCCTTAACCTCCAGGGAGATGAGCAGTTCTTC. Residues: CASSFLNLQGDEQFF.

This chain uses TRBV5-1 with TRBJ2-7, with a tentative D call TRBD1 (6 bases). Germline assignment: CDR1 SGHRS and CDR2 YFSETQ. Trimming took off 4 bases at V and 6 bases at J, with 14 bases between the two ends. There are 13 residues in the CDR3. The CDR3 sequence is CASSPDSEGEQYF. The CDR3, as DNA: TGCGCCAGCAGCCCGGACAGTGAAGGCGAGCAGTACTTC.

This clonotype was seen repeatedly, ten times or more. The chain combines TRBV9 with TRBJ1-1; D call uncertain. Germline loops: CDR1 SGDLS, CDR2 YYNGEE. The V end was cut by 5 bases, the J end by 1 base, with 9 bases between. The CDR3 is made up of 13 amino acids. CDR3 bases: TGTGCCAGCAGTGCGGAGACGAACACTGAAGCTTTCTTT. This translates into CASSAETNTEAFF.

This clonotype has more than one count but fewer than ten. CDR3: CASSLEMNTGELFF. For the CDR3, the DNA is TGTGCCAGCAGCTTAGAGATGAACACCGGGGAGCTGTTTTTT. This rearrangement joins TRBV7-9 to TRBJ2-2; D is unresolved. The CDR3 sequence is 14 residues long. The V end was cut by 1 base, the J end by 1 base, with 4 bases between. CDR1 SEHNR and CDR2 FQNEAQ come from the germline V gene (reference sequence).

The chain couples TRBV27 to TRBJ2-2, with D unresolved. Trimming removed 7 bases from V and 6 bases from J, with 24 bases in between. The CDR3 is 17 amino acids. Germline V gene data show CDR1 as MNHEY and CDR2 as SMNVEV (reference sequence). The CDR3 DNA is TGTGCCAGCACCACAAACGTGGCAGGTCAAAAGTCCGGGGAGCTGTTTTTT. This gives the protein CASTTNVAGQKSGELFF.

About this clonotype: This may be a read error: a much more frequent sequence differs by one nucleotide. The chain recombines TRBV6-1 with TRBJ1-5; maybe TRBD1 (5 bases). V lost 8 bases to trimming and J lost 0 bases, with 11 bases between them. The CDR3 runs 14 residues. Germline CDR1 is MNHNS and CDR2 is SASEGT. In DNA form, the CDR3 reads TGTGCCAGCGGGGGGTTCTATAGCAATCAGCCCCAGCATTTT. It yields the protein CASGGFYSNQPQHF.

This clonotype was counted ten times or more. The genes are TRBV6-5 and TRBJ1-6; D unclear. V lost 6 bases and J lost 6, with 15 bases in between. CDR1 is MNHEY, CDR2 SVGAGI, per germline. The CDR3 is 15 residues long. CDR3 nucleotides: TGTGCCAGCAGCTCGGGTCTTCCCGCTAATTCACCCCTCCACTTT. Protein: CASSSGLPANSPLHF.

This clonotype was seen at least ten times. The chain employs TRBV6-1 and TRBJ1-2; 10 bases are shared with TRBD1. Germline V CDR1 and CDR2: MNHNS, SASEGT. The CDR3 extends over 12 amino acids. V lost 6 bases and J lost 6; bases outside the gene matches: 1. DNA for the CDR3: TGTGCCAGCAGCGACAGGGGGCATGGCTACACCTTC. Translation gives CASSDRGHGYTF.

This clonotype was seen many times. The chain couples TRBV5-1 to TRBJ1-1, with 8 positions matching TRBD1. J gave up 7 bases and V 3 bases, and 2 bases lay outside the gene matches. The CDR3 consists of 12 residues. The germline gives CDR1 SGHRS, CDR2 YFSETQ. The CDR3 nucleotides read TGCGCCAGCAGCTGGGGGACAGGTGAAGCTTTCTTT. Its protein product is CASSWGTGEAFF. Based on the CDR3 plus reference TRBV5-1 and TRBJ1-1, the full variable domain is KAGVTQTPRYLIKTRGQQVTLSCSPISGHRSVSWYQQTPGQGLQFLFEYFSETQRNKGNFPGRFSGRQFSNSRSEMNVSTLELGDSALYLCASSWGTGEAFFGQGTRLTVV.

In regard to this clonotype: One end of the junction fails to match germline, which may point to a read error. V is TRBV30 and J is TRBJ2-3, with a weak D call TRBD1 (6 bases). Germline V gives CDR1 GTSNPN, CDR2 SVGIG (reference sequence). The length of the CDR3 is 15 residues. CDR3: CAWSGSTGSTDAQYF. In nucleotides, the CDR3 is TGTGCCTGGAGTGGATCGACAGGTAGCACAGATGCGCAGTATTTT. Supplemented by reference TRBV30 and TRBJ2-3, the full variable domain reads SQTIHQWPATLVQPVGSPLSLECTVEGTSNPNLYWYRQAAGRGLQLLFYSVGIGQISSEVPQNLSASRPQDRQFILSSKKLLLSDSGFYLCAWSGSTGSTDAQYFGPGTRLTVL.